This T cell receptor (beta chain) appears in the sequencing data of a study of blood T cell repertoires in COVID-19. Study information: The analysed material was cDNA or gDNA that came from T cells, B-cell-depleted T cells, or PBMCs.

The trim removed 1 base at V and 5 bases at J, leaving 13 bases unmatched. This CDR3 is built from 17 residues. Per germline, CDR1 SGDLS and CDR2 YYNGEE. Per the authors' pipeline: Estimation of nucleated cell counts was performed using reference gene primer amplification. TCRdb's table, derived via immunoSEQ multiplex PCR, lists solely in-frame clones and lacks some. That table furnishes V, J and clone size, whereas the DNA furnished D and trimming. The top ten hold roughly 3.2% of the sample, which has fewer than 65,000 clones, roughly four fifths seen once. The V call is TRBV9, the J call TRBJ2-5; 8 nucleotides agree with TRBD2. This clonotype originated in a man aged 55 to 69 with acute or convalescent COVID-19. Source material: peripheral blood. The CDR3 region is CASSVSSSGGARETQYF. DNA of the CDR3: TGTGCCAGCAGCGTAAGTTCCTCCGGGGGGGCCCGCGAGACCCAGTACTTC.